Given below is one T cell receptor beta chain in context. Its matching antigen is unknown. This sample stems from a study of cytomegalovirus exposure and HLA in healthy donors. General study findings and limits: The classifier was said to identify cytomegalovirus status with high specificity and sensitivity. Whilst most TCR sequences proved rare, a subset of public TCRs occurred across many donors.

This CDR3 is 15 amino acids long. J lost 2 bases, V lost 5 bases, and 6 bases had no gene match. Germline CDR1 SGHTA, CDR2 FQGNSA. Amplification used 60 Vbeta primers and 13 Jbeta primers. Produced via immunoSEQ multiplex PCR; TCRdb's table is partial and in-frame only. Here the sample spans about 60,000 clones, about 67% being singletons. This chain uses TRBV7-2 with TRBJ2-7, with 10 positions matching TRBD2. The receptor comes from a man between 35 and 55 years old in good health and CMV-seropositive. Input material: PBMCs. This CDR3 reads CASSLTSGPPYEQYF. CDR3 DNA: TGTGCCAGCAGCCTGACTAGCGGGCCCCCCTACGAGCAGTACTTC.